This is a list of T cell receptor beta chains from one sample in a study of CD8+ T cells in alopecia areata. Only in-frame clones appear in the TCRdb table, and some are missing; sequencing was by immunoSEQ multiplex PCR. This sample has roughly 110,000 clones, with roughly 84% found just once. Sequencing used CD8+ T cells sorted from blood, obtained at week 24, from a patient treated with tofacitinib. These receptors were collected from a human donor with alopecia areata. The CDR3 runs from the conserved cysteine through the conserved F or W. Fields, in order: clone size, V gene, J gene, D gene, CDR3 protein, CDR3 DNA. A D gene is named only where the DNA matches it firmly. Rows may omit the clone size; those that give it use once, few, many or a size class.

.,TRBV5-6,TRBJ2-2,.,CASSLMGPHGTGELFF,TGTGCCAGCAGCTTAATGGGTCCTCACGGGACCGGGGAGCTGTTTTTT
.,TRBV7-9,TRBJ2-1,.,CASGLGDEQFF,TGTGCCAGCGGACTGGGGGATGAGCAGTTCTTC
.,TRBV7-9,TRBJ2-2,TRBD1,CASSADRENTGELFF,TGTGCCAGCAGCGCGGACAGGGAGAACACCGGGGAGCTGTTTTTT
once,TRBV2,TRBJ2-1,.,CASSADSSSYNEQFF,TGTGCCAGCAGTGCGGACTCGAGCTCCTACAATGAGCAGTTCTTC
.,TRBV27,TRBJ1-2,.,CASMGPNYGYTF,TGTGCCAGCATGGGTCCCAACTATGGCTACACCTTC
once,TRBV11-1,TRBJ2-2,.,CASRGRGSGELFF,TGTGCCAGCAGGGGCAGGGGCAGCGGGGAGCTGTTTTTT
.,TRBV27,TRBJ1-5,.,CASSLTPGSNQPQHF,TGTGCCAGCAGTTTGACCCCAGGGTCCAATCAGCCCCAGCATTTT
.,TRBV28,TRBJ2-3,.,CASSQSRKPLSGADTQYF,TGTGCCAGCAGTCAATCACGAAAGCCACTCTCAGGGGCAGATACGCAGTATTTT
.,TRBV18,TRBJ1-2,.,CASSPPPGDGYTF,TGTGCCAGCTCACCACCGCCCGGGGACGGCTACACCTTC
.,TRBV30,TRBJ2-5,.,CAWSDSEETQYF,TGTGCCTGGAGCGACAGTGAAGAGACCCAGTACTTC
.,TRBV5-4,TRBJ2-3,.,CASSFFRTDTQYF,TGTGCCAGCAGCTTTTTCCGGACAGATACGCAGTATTTT
.,TRBV4-1,TRBJ2-3,.,CASSQGRLTDTQYF,TGCGCCAGCAGCCAAGGGCGCCTCACAGATACGCAGTATTTT
.,TRBV29-1,TRBJ1-2,.,CSVDNRAANYGYTF,TGCAGCGTCGACAACAGGGCTGCTAACTATGGCTACACCTTC
.,TRBV4-1,TRBJ2-7,TRBD2,CASSYKVGTSGGSSYEQYF,TGCGCCAGCAGCTACAAAGTCGGGACTAGCGGGGGAAGCTCCTACGAGCAGTACTTC
.,TRBV9,TRBJ2-1,.,CASSDTTVTYNEQFF,TGTGCCAGCAGCGACACGACAGTAACTTACAATGAGCAGTTCTTC
.,TRBV6-6,TRBJ2-1,.,CASSYGRQQFF,TGTGCCAGCAGTTACGGGCGTCAGCAGTTCTTC
.,TRBV7-2,TRBJ1-1,.,CASSLSRLEAFF,TGTGCCAGCAGCTTAAGTCGGCTTGAAGCTTTCTTT
.,TRBV5-1,TRBJ2-7,TRBD2,CASSPQGLASSYEQYF,TGCGCCAGCAGCCCTCAAGGACTAGCCAGTTCCTACGAGCAGTACTTC
.,TRBV6-1,TRBJ1-1,.,CASSEALTTEAFF,TGTGCCAGCAGTGAAGCGCTAACCACTGAAGCTTTCTTT
.,TRBV27,TRBJ2-3,TRBD2,CASSPGTSGATDTQYF,TGTGCCAGCAGTCCCGGGACTAGCGGGGCGACAGATACGCAGTATTTT
.,TRBV15,TRBJ2-2,.,CATSPEPGHNTGELFF,TGTGCCACCAGCCCGGAGCCGGGCCATAACACCGGGGAGCTGTTTTTT
.,TRBV7-8,TRBJ2-5,TRBD2,CASSHGTSGAYSRETQYF,TGTGCCAGCAGCCACGGGACTAGCGGGGCGTATTCCCGGGAGACCCAGTACTTC
.,TRBV30,TRBJ2-5,.,CAWSKRPDQETQYF,TGTGCCTGGAGTAAGAGGCCGGACCAAGAGACCCAGTACTTC
.,TRBV19,TRBJ2-1,.,CASSIIGNEYNEQFF,TGTGCCAGTAGTATCATAGGGAATGAATACAATGAGCAGTTCTTC
.,TRBV4-1,TRBJ2-1,TRBD2,CASSLTSGDLNEQFF,TGCGCCAGCAGCCTAACCAGCGGGGATCTCAATGAGCAGTTCTTC
.,TRBV29-1,TRBJ1-3,.,CSVEETGNTIYF,TGCAGCGTTGAAGAAACTGGAAACACCATATATTTT
.,TRBV7-9,TRBJ2-2,.,CASSLEWGNTGELFF,TGTGCCAGCAGCTTAGAGTGGGGGAACACCGGGGAGCTGTTTTTT
.,TRBV29-1,TRBJ2-1,TRBD2,CSVEGSGVYNEQFF,TGCAGCGTTGAGGGTAGCGGGGTATACAATGAGCAGTTCTTC
.,TRBV15,TRBJ1-1,.,CATSRGTEIRAFF,TGTGCCACCAGCAGAGGGACGGAAATTCGAGCTTTCTTT
.,TRBV13,TRBJ1-6,.,CASSESEGTLHF,TGTGCCAGCAGTGAGTCAGAGGGCACCCTCCACTTT
.,TRBV7-6,TRBJ2-3,TRBD1,CASSPDRGTDTQYF,TGTGCCAGCAGCCCAGACAGGGGCACAGATACGCAGTATTTT
.,TRBV5-1,TRBJ2-3,.,CASSLLPVDTQYF,TGCGCCAGCAGCTTGCTTCCTGTGGATACGCAGTATTTT
.,TRBV6-5,TRBJ2-5,.,CASRAMRGTQYF,TGTGCCAGCAGGGCCATGCGGGGGACCCAGTACTTC
.,TRBV4-1,TRBJ1-1,.,CASSQDPGGGPEAFF,TGCGCCAGCAGCCAAGATCCGGGAGGAGGGCCTGAAGCTTTCTTT
.,TRBV29-1,TRBJ2-1,TRBD1,CSVGPTGNIGNEQFF,TGCAGCGTTGGTCCGACAGGGAATATCGGCAATGAGCAGTTCTTC
.,TRBV7-6,TRBJ2-5,.,CASSFRGGLETQYF,TGTGCCAGCAGCTTTAGGGGAGGATTGGAGACCCAGTACTTC
.,TRBV5-1,TRBJ1-1,.,CASSLYRANTEAFF,TGCGCCAGCAGCTTGTACAGGGCGAACACTGAAGCTTTCTTT
.,TRBV6-5,TRBJ2-1,TRBD1,CASRRQGMGEQFF,TGTGCCAGCAGAAGACAGGGGATGGGTGAGCAGTTCTTC
.,TRBV29-1,TRBJ1-1,.,CSAEDSWNTEAFF,TGCAGCGCTGAGGACAGTTGGAACACTGAAGCTTTCTTT
.,TRBV29-1,TRBJ2-2,.,CSVPITGELFF,TGCAGCGTTCCTATCACCGGGGAGCTGTTTTTT
once,TRBV5-4,TRBJ1-1,.,CASSLSWEGKAFF,TGTGCCAGCAGCTTGTCTTGGGAGGGGAAAGCTTTCTTT
.,TRBV21-1,TRBJ2-7,.,CASNREGGYEQYF,TGTGCCAGCAACAGGGAAGGAGGTTACGAGCAGTACTTC